These 23 T cell receptor beta chains came from one sample sequenced in a study of control samples from healthy donors and cancer patients. Some clones are missing from TCRdb's copy, which holds only in-frame ones; the method was immunoSEQ multiplex PCR. The data contain 70,000 or so clones, roughly 94% of them singletons. Sequencing input: blood. The source of these receptors is a woman aged 40 to 50 in good health.

As for this clone: The junction departs from germline at one end; a sequencing error may be responsible. This sequence joins TRBV5-6 and TRBJ1-1, with TRBD1 as a possible D gene (6 bases). CDR3 length equals 14 residues. From germline, CDR1 is SGHDT and CDR2 YYEEEE. CDR3 sequence: CAGSSTNRVTEAFF. DNA for the CDR3: TGTGCCGGCAGCTCCACGAACAGGGTAACTGAAGCTTTCTTT.

The J gene is TRBJ2-1, the V gene TRBV2, with D tentatively TRBD2 (5 bases). Germline-derived CDR1 and CDR2 are SNHLY and FYNNEI. V shed 3 bases and J shed 3 bases, with 9 bases lying between them. CDR3 length equals 14 residues. The chain's CDR3 is CASSDPDFYNEQFF. The CDR3 DNA follows: TGTGCCAGCAGTGACCCGGACTTCTACAATGAGCAGTTCTTC. Using reference TRBV2 and TRBJ2-1 for the parts outside the CDR3, the full variable domain is EPEVTQTPSHQVTQMGQEVILRCVPISNHLYFYWYRQILGQKVEFLVSFYNNEISEKSEIFDDQFSVERPDGSNFTLKIRSTKLEDSAMYFCASSDPDFYNEQFFGPGTRLTVL.

This clone is a singleton in its sample. The V gene is TRBV3-1 (or the pseudogene TRBV3-2), the J gene TRBJ1-2; no firm D call. The CDR3 length is 19 residues. Trimming left V 5 bases short and J 1 base short, with 26 bases between. Per germline, CDR1 LGHDT and CDR2 YNNKEL (reference sequence). The CDR3 sequence is CASSYNAAAGPYNNYGYTF. CDR3 nucleotides: TGTGCCAGCAGCTACAATGCGGCGGCAGGTCCCTATAATAACTATGGCTACACCTTC.

This chain links TRBV4-2 with TRBJ2-2; a weak D match, TRBD2 (6 bases). The CDR3 contains 15 residues. CDR1 LGHNA and CDR2 YNFKEQ come from the germline V gene. Trimming stripped 3 bases from V and 4 bases from J, with 12 bases between. This CDR3 reads CASSHSRGTTGELFF. The CDR3 DNA follows: TGTGCCAGCAGCCACTCCCGGGGGACCACCGGGGAGCTGTTTTTT.

The chain has TRBV30 and TRBJ2-7; perhaps TRBD2 as D (6 bases). The V end lost 0 bases, the J end lost 2 bases, and 8 bases lay between the germline ends. Germline lookup yields CDR1 GTSNPN and CDR2 SVGIG (reference sequence). The CDR3 runs to 13 residues. The CDR3 is CAWSVGTPYEQYF. The DNA of the CDR3 is TGTGCCTGGAGTGTTGGGACTCCCTACGAGCAGTACTTC.

V is TRBV4-1 and J is TRBJ1-3, with no clear D. V was trimmed by 0 bases and J by 2 bases, leaving 14 bases between them. This CDR3 is 17 amino acids long. Germline V gene lookup returns CDR1 MGHRA and CDR2 YSYEKL. This chain's CDR3 is CASSQDFGASTGNTIYF. DNA for the CDR3: TGCGCCAGCAGCCAAGATTTTGGAGCGAGTACTGGAAACACCATATATTTT.

The chain couples TRBV2 to TRBJ1-5; TRBD1 is a possible D gene (6 bases). The CDR3 is 14 amino acids. V shed 4 bases and J shed 4 bases, with 11 bases lying between them. Per the germline V gene, CDR1 is SNHLY and CDR2 is FYNNEI. In nucleotides, the CDR3 is TGTGCCAGCAGTGTCTGGGACACTAATCAGCCCCAGCATTTT. Translated, it gives CASSVWDTNQPQHF.

The genes are TRBV24-1 and TRBJ2-3; D unclear. Germline V CDR1 and CDR2: KGHDR, SFDVKD. Trimming removed 6 bases at V and 0 bases at J, with 12 bases between. The CDR3 covers 15 residues. The CDR3 region is CATSSGSTSTDTQYF. The CDR3 nucleotides are TGTGCCACCAGTAGTGGCTCCACTAGCACAGATACGCAGTATTTT.

This clone was observed a few times. This chain joins TRBV7-9 and TRBJ1-6; a weak D match, TRBD1 (5 bases). Trimming took 5 bases from V and 10 from J, leaving 18 bases between them. CDR1 is SEHNR, CDR2 FQNEAQ, per germline (reference sequence). This CDR3 has 15 amino acids. The CDR3 here is CASSPRGGFGSPLHF. Here the CDR3 DNA reads TGTGCCAGCAGCCCGAGGGGAGGATTCGGCTCACCCCTCCACTTT.

The V gene is TRBV19, the J gene TRBJ2-1; no firm D call. Germline values: CDR1 LNHDA, CDR2 SQIVND (reference sequence). The CDR3 covers 17 residues. Trimming removed 5 bases at V and 0 bases at J, with 17 bases between. CDR3 bases: TGTGCCAGTAGTCTCCCAGTTTGGGTAAGCTCCTACAATGAGCAGTTCTTC. Its translation is CASSLPVWVSSYNEQFF.

This clone was seen only once. This chain uses TRBV28 with TRBJ1-2, with D unresolved. This CDR3 is 13 amino acids long. V was shortened by 3 bases and J by 5 bases, with 10 bases between the two germline ends. Germline V gene data show CDR1 as MDHEN and CDR2 as SYDVKM. CDR3 DNA: TGTGCCAGCAGTTTGGGCAAGTCATATGGCTACACCTTC. It translates to CASSLGKSYGYTF.

This chain connects TRBV2 to TRBJ2-1; 9 bases are shared with TRBD2. CDR1 is SNHLY and CDR2 is FYNNEI in the germline V gene. The CDR3 spans 14 residues. Trimming removed 6 bases from V and 15 bases from J; junction bases left unmatched: 15. In nucleotides, the CDR3 is TGTGCCAGCAGCGTTAGGGGACTAGCTCTCGGGGGGTTCTTC. Translated, it gives CASSVRGLALGGFF.

The genes are TRBV18 and TRBJ2-7; 7 nucleotides match TRBD1. CDR1 is KGHSH and CDR2 is LQKENI in the germline V gene. CDR3 size: 16 residues. Losses at the gene ends were 3 bases for V and 0 bases for J; bases not matched to a gene: 8. The CDR3, as DNA: TGTGCCAGCTCACCGCGAATTGACAGGGCCTCCTACGAGCAGTACTTC. Translating gives CASSPRIDRASYEQYF.

The chain joins TRBV2 to TRBJ1-6; a weak D match, TRBD1 (5 bases). This CDR3 spans 13 amino acids. V lost 5 bases and J 7 bases, leaving 9 bases between the germline ends. Looked up from germline, CDR1 is SNHLY and CDR2 is FYNNEI. This CDR3 is CASSSGWNSPLHF. CDR3 nucleotides: TGTGCCAGCAGTTCAGGGTGGAATTCACCCCTCCACTTT.

The chain joins TRBV30 to TRBJ2-5; TRBD1 agrees at 7 bases. The CDR3 covers 13 residues. The ends lost 2 bases at V and 4 bases at J; junction bases unmatched: 4. CDR1 and CDR2 (germline): GTSNPN, SVGIG (reference sequence). The CDR3 loop is CAWSTGVGETQYF. As DNA, the CDR3 is TGTGCCTGGAGTACAGGGGTGGGAGAGACCCAGTACTTC.

The chain links TRBV6-4 to TRBJ1-2; TRBD1 is a possible D gene (5 bases). The CDR3 sequence is 12 residues long. Trimming left V 2 bases short and J 7 bases short, with 8 bases between. The V gene's germline CDR1 is MRHNA and CDR2 SNTAGT. CDR3 protein: CASSDGDPGYTF. CDR3 coding DNA: TGTGCCAGCAGTGACGGGGACCCTGGCTACACCTTC.

The chain has TRBV9 and TRBJ2-1; D gene ambiguous. The CDR3 contains 12 residues. In germline, CDR1 is SGDLS, CDR2 YYNGEE. Trimming stripped 4 bases from V and 8 bases from J, with 10 bases between. CDR3 region: CASSPGDYEQFF. The CDR3 DNA reads TGTGCCAGCAGCCCCGGTGACTATGAGCAGTTCTTC.

J is TRBJ1-3 and V is TRBV18, with D perhaps matching TRBD1 (6 bases). Germline V lookup: CDR1 KGHSH, CDR2 LQKENI. V was trimmed by 4 bases and J by 1 base, leaving 8 bases between them. This CDR3 region has 14 residues. The CDR3 bases are TGTGCCAGCTCACTTGGGACATCTGGAAACACCATATATTTT. Protein product: CASSLGTSGNTIYF.

The CDR3 nucleotides read TGTGCCAGCAGTTCCCCGGGACAGGGGATACATGGCTACACCTTC. Translating gives CASSSPGQGIHGYTF. The J gene is TRBJ1-2, the V gene TRBV27, with TRBD1 identical over 10 bases. In germline, CDR1 is MNHEY, CDR2 SMNVEV (reference sequence). There are 15 residues in the CDR3. V lost 4 bases and J lost 6; bases outside the gene matches: 8.

The genes are TRBV7-9 and TRBJ1-2; D gene ambiguous. This CDR3 has 16 residues. Deletions cut 4 bases from V and 0 bases from J, with 15 bases between. Germline V lookup: CDR1 SEHNR, CDR2 FQNEAQ (reference sequence). The CDR3 reads CASSYEEGRANYGYTF. CDR3 nucleotides: TGTGCCAGCAGCTATGAAGAAGGTAGGGCTAACTATGGCTACACCTTC.

The chain recombines TRBV30 with TRBJ2-1, with a weak D call TRBD2 (5 bases). The germline CDR1 and CDR2 sequences are GTSNPN and SVGIG (reference sequence). Trimming removed 0 bases from V and 3 bases from J, with 12 bases in between. The CDR3 is 15 amino acids. The CDR3 spells CAWSVDEGYYNEQFF. CDR3 in DNA: TGTGCCTGGAGTGTAGACGAGGGATACTACAATGAGCAGTTCTTC.

V is TRBV28 and J is TRBJ1-5, with D unclear. V was clipped by 6 bases and J by 2 bases, with 11 bases between them. The CDR3 sequence is 14 residues long. Germline assignment: CDR1 MDHEN and CDR2 SYDVKM. The CDR3 is CASRRTGGNQPQHF. The CDR3 DNA follows: TGTGCCAGCAGACGGACCGGGGGCAATCAGCCCCAGCATTTT.

The chain is built from TRBV27 and TRBJ2-7, with a possible D match to TRBD1 (6 bases). Between the trimmed V and J ends, which lost 5 bases and 3 bases, there was a span of 14 bases. The CDR3 runs to 14 residues. Germline V gene data show CDR1 as MNHEY and CDR2 as SMNVEV (reference sequence). This CDR3 reads CASSPGTFYYEQYF. CDR3 coding DNA: TGTGCCAGCAGTCCCGGGACATTCTACTACGAGCAGTACTTC.